The 3 T cell receptor beta chains in this list originate from one sample, sequenced in a study of lymphopenia after photon versus proton radiotherapy. Some clones are missing from TCRdb's copy, which holds only in-frame ones; the method was immunoSEQ multiplex PCR. The repertoire holds approximately 65,000 clones, about nine tenths seen once, with 2.9% in the top ten. This sample comprised peripheral blood, obtained from a patient treated with photon-based radiotherapy. These TCRs come from a woman aged 65 to 85 with pancreatic cancer.

This chain links TRBV7-2 with TRBJ1-3; D ambiguous. The V gene lost 4 bases and the J gene lost 0 bases, with 13 bases spanning the gap. Germline lookup yields CDR1 SGHTA and CDR2 FQGNSA. CDR3 length: 16 residues. CDR3 in DNA: TGTGCCAGCAGCTCCCTTACTCCCGACTCTGGAAACACCATATATTTT. Residues: CASSSLTPDSGNTIYF. The full variable domain, rest sourced from reference TRBV7-2 and TRBJ1-3, is GAGVSQSPSNKVTEKGKDVELRCDPISGHTALYWYRQSLGQGLEFLIYFQGNSAPDKSGLPSDRFSAERTGGSVSTLTIQRTQQEDSAVYLCASSSLTPDSGNTIYFGEGSWLTVV.

The CDR3 is CASSPPVQVAGNTIYF. CDR3 nucleotide sequence: TGTGCCAGTAGTCCACCGGTCCAGGTAGCAGGAAACACCATATATTTT. The V call is TRBV19, the J call TRBJ1-3; D gene uncertain. The CDR3 has 16 residues. Germline CDR1 reads LNHDA; CDR2 reads SQIVND (reference sequence). The germline V and J ends were trimmed by 5 bases and 4 bases, with 18 bases remaining between them.

The J gene is TRBJ1-1, the V gene TRBV4-2; D not resolved. The germline V gene encodes CDR1 LGHNA and CDR2 YNFKEQ. Trimming pared 1 base from V and 1 base from J, leaving 10 bases between. There are 15 residues in the CDR3. CDR3 sequence: CASSQGESRNTEAFF. DNA for the CDR3: TGTGCCAGCAGCCAAGGTGAATCGAGGAACACTGAAGCTTTCTTT.